Shown below are 3 T cell receptor delta chains from a single sample sequenced in a study of γδ T cells in repeated Plasmodium falciparum infection. Vgamma9/Vdelta2+ and Vdelta2-negative gammadelta T cells were flow-sorted from PBMC for bulk sequencing. TCRdb fed the multiplex PCR reads into CATT to redo clone calling. The table includes around 49,000 delta-chain clones, around 2% detected once. What was sequenced was gamma-delta T cells from blood. The receptor source for this set is a pool of human donors (malaria-infected and uninfected, not separated).

Concerning this clone itself: The protein recorded in TCRdb matches a much larger clone and deviates from this DNA's translation at residue 6, suggesting a read error; the protein here is obtained by translating the DNA. The chain links TRDV1 to TRDJ1, with D uncertain. TCRdb leaves out the J gene; it was filled in here by matching the DNA to germline. V dropped 4 bases and J dropped 1 base, with 13 bases sitting between them. The CDR3 has 15 residues. Germline loops: CDR1 TSWWSYY, CDR2 QGS. The CDR3 region is CALGAPVGFTDKLIF. The CDR3 DNA is TGTGCTCTTGGGGCCCCCGTAGGATTCACCGATAAACTCATCTTT.

Points on this clone: This may be a read error: a much more frequent sequence differs by one nucleotide. J gene calling gave no result, while the V gene is TRDV3; TRDD3, as called in the table, went unchecked against the DNA. The germline gives CDR1 TVYSNPD, CDR2 GDNSRS (reference sequence). This CDR3 is built from 14 residues. In DNA form, the CDR3 reads TGTGCCTTTCAGTGGGGGATAATTCCCGATAAACTCATCTTC. Residues: CAFQWGIIPDKLIF.

This clone appeared many times. The likely explanation is a read error, given a far larger clone one base away. Other nucleotide sequences in the sample specify the same CDR3. The V gene is TRDV2, the J gene TRDJ1; 8 positions match TRDD3. The J gene, not given by TCRdb, was assigned here from a germline match of the nucleotide sequence. CDR1 GEAIGNYY and CDR2 EKD come from the germline V gene. This CDR3 comprises 15 residues. Here the CDR3 DNA reads TGTGCCTGTGACTCCCTGGGGGACAACACCGACAAACTCATCTTT. Its protein product is CACDSLGDNTDKLIF.